These 17 T cell receptor beta chains were all obtained from the same sample, sequenced in a study of blood T cell repertoires in COVID-19. Some clones are missing from TCRdb's copy, which holds only in-frame ones; the method was immunoSEQ multiplex PCR. The sample lists approximately 55,000 clones, around 80% occurring once. Material for sequencing was peripheral blood. The receptors originated from a man aged 25-45 years with COVID-19, enrolled during active disease.

This chain links TRBV19 with TRBJ2-2; 7 bases agree with TRBD2. V lost 11 bases to trimming and J lost 5 bases; unmatched junction nucleotides: 11. This CDR3 is built from 14 residues. From germline, CDR1 is LNHDA and CDR2 SQIVND (reference sequence). The chain's CDR3 is CASRREARTGELFF. CDR3 DNA sequence: TGTGCCTCGAGACGGGAGGCTAGAACCGGGGAGCTGTTTTTT.

V gene TRBV4-2 combines with J gene TRBJ2-7, with TRBD2 identical over 11 bases. The CDR3 loop spans 16 amino acids. V trimming: 0 bases; J trimming: 0 bases; junction bases outside the gene matches: 1. The germline gives CDR1 LGHNA, CDR2 YNFKEQ. This CDR3 reads CASSQDGTSGSYEQYF. CDR3 coding DNA: TGTGCCAGCAGCCAAGATGGGACTAGCGGCTCCTACGAGCAGTACTTC.

This chain joins TRBV30 and TRBJ2-7; 10 bases are a match to TRBD2. The junction had 7 bases not matched to a gene; V was cut back by 0 bases and J by 2 bases. There are 16 residues in the CDR3. In germline, CDR1 is GTSNPN, CDR2 SVGIG (reference sequence). CDR3 bases: TGTGCCTGGAGTGTGGGTCTAGCGGGAGTCACCTACGAGCAGTACTTC. It specifies CAWSVGLAGVTYEQYF.

The CDR3 protein is CASSFLTGAGEQYF. The CDR3 DNA reads TGTGCCAGCAGCTTCTTGACAGGGGCAGGGGAGCAGTACTTC. V usage is TRBV13 and J usage is TRBJ2-7; 8 nucleotides match TRBD1. The CDR3 covers 14 residues. CDR1 and CDR2 from the germline V gene are PRHDT and FYEKMQ (reference sequence). Trimming at V came to 3 bases and at J to 7 bases, leaving 8 bases not matched to a gene.

The chain recombines TRBV4-2 with TRBJ1-1; 7 bases align to TRBD1. V was pared by 4 bases and J by 2 bases, with 13 bases of the junction left unmatched. The CDR3 length is 17 residues. Germline CDR1 and CDR2: LGHNA and YNFKEQ. CDR3 protein: CASSRMQGQTLNTEAFF. CDR3 nucleotide sequence: TGTGCCAGCAGCCGCATGCAGGGACAGACCCTTAACACTGAAGCTTTCTTT.

CDR3 protein: CASRLNRGHEQFF. The CDR3 DNA reads as TGTGCCAGCAGACTCAACAGGGGGCATGAGCAGTTCTTC. The chain employs TRBV28 and TRBJ2-1, with 9 bases fitting TRBD1. Trimming at V came to 6 bases and at J to 8 bases, leaving 5 bases not matched to a gene. The CDR3 covers 13 residues. CDR1 and CDR2 from the germline V gene are MDHEN and SYDVKM.

This chain connects TRBV24-1 to TRBJ2-7; possible D gene TRBD1, 6 bases. From germline, CDR1 is KGHDR and CDR2 SFDVKD. The CDR3 runs 14 residues. V was shortened by 4 bases and J by 5 bases, with 14 bases between the two germline ends. The CDR3 region is CATSEGGRGHEQYF. In DNA form, the CDR3 reads TGTGCCACCAGTGAGGGCGGCAGGGGCCACGAGCAGTACTTC.

The chain links TRBV12-3 or TRBV12-4 to TRBJ1-1; D unclear. The CDR3 has 13 residues. V was shortened by 6 bases and J by 0 bases, with 8 bases between the two germline ends. CDR3 nucleotides: TGTGCCAGCAGCCCGACTATGAACACTGAAGCTTTCTTT. Its protein is CASSPTMNTEAFF.

The chain joins TRBV6-2 or TRBV6-3 to TRBJ2-1; 9 bases are a match to TRBD1. Trimming cost V 0 bases and J 9 bases; bases outside gene matches: 3. The CDR3 has 14 amino acids. CDR1 is MNHEY, CDR2 SVGEGT, per germline. DNA for the CDR3: TGTGCCAGCAGTTACTCGGGGACAGGGACTGAGCAGTTCTTC. Protein sequence: CASSYSGTGTEQFF.

There are a few counts of this clone. The chain combines TRBV24-1 with TRBJ2-3; 11 bases match TRBD2. The CDR3 consists of 20 residues. Losses at the gene ends were 1 base for V and 0 bases for J; bases not matched to a gene: 11. CDR1 is KGHDR, CDR2 SFDVKD, per germline. The chain's CDR3 is CATSDFGLAGGGTSTDTQYF. CDR3 coding DNA: TGTGCCACCAGTGATTTCGGGCTAGCGGGGGGCGGAACTAGCACAGATACGCAGTATTTT.

This clone came up a few times. The rearrangement joins TRBV11-3 to TRBJ1-2; 8 bases fit TRBD1. After removal of 5 bases from V and 1 base from J, the junction contained 12 bases not matched to a gene. The CDR3 has 17 residues. The germline gives CDR1 SGHNT, CDR2 YENEEA. For the CDR3, the DNA is TGTGCCAGCAGCCCCAGGACAGGGTTGGGCGATAACTATGGCTACACCTTC. Amino acids: CASSPRTGLGDNYGYTF.

The chain carries TRBV30 and TRBJ1-2; the D is unclear. Trimming took off 1 base at V and 8 bases at J, with 8 bases between the two ends. This CDR3 contains 11 residues. Germline V gene data show CDR1 as GTSNPN and CDR2 as SVGIG (reference sequence). CDR3 nucleotide sequence: TGTGCCTGGAGTGGCCCCCGGGGCTACACCTTC. Encoded protein: CAWSGPRGYTF.

The chain combines TRBV19 with TRBJ2-3, with TRBD1 identical over 8 bases. The trim removed 1 base at V and 4 bases at J, leaving 7 bases unmatched. This CDR3 is built from 16 residues. The germline V gene encodes CDR1 LNHDA and CDR2 SQIVND (reference sequence). The CDR3 region is CASSIGQGAIPDTQYF. CDR3 DNA: TGTGCCAGTAGTATAGGGCAGGGGGCGATCCCAGATACGCAGTATTTT.

The chain joins TRBV6-2 or TRBV6-3 to TRBJ2-5; TRBD1 matches at 9 bases. J gave up 5 bases and V 6 bases, and 10 bases lay outside the gene matches. The CDR3 is 15 amino acids. Germline lookup yields CDR1 MNHEY and CDR2 SVGEGT. As DNA, the CDR3 is TGTGCCAGCAGCCCGGGACAGGGAGCCTGGGAGACCCAGTACTTC. Translation: CASSPGQGAWETQYF.

This rearrangement joins TRBV21-1 to TRBJ2-7; the table calls TRBD2, which could not be checked here. TRBV21-1 is listed as a pseudogene. CDR3 length: 16 residues. The CDR3 sequence: CASSATRPSGTYEQYF. CDR3 DNA sequence: TGTGCCAGCAGCGCTACCCGGCCTAGCGGAACCTACGAGCAGTACTTC.

V gene TRBV6-6 combines with J gene TRBJ2-3; possible D gene TRBD2, 6 bases. Germline V gives CDR1 MNHNY, CDR2 SVGAGI (reference sequence). The V and J ends lost 4 bases and 6 bases respectively, with 8 bases between them. CDR3 length: 12 residues. The CDR3 loop reads CASSSAGDTQYF. The CDR3 DNA reads TGTGCCAGCAGTTCCGCGGGGGATACGCAGTATTTT.

The V gene is TRBV11-2, the J gene TRBJ2-7, with 8 nucleotides matching TRBD2. V gave up 5 bases and J gave up 3 bases; unmatched junction bases: 6. Germline V gene sequence: CDR1 SGHAT, CDR2 FQNNGV. The CDR3 runs to 14 residues. Here the CDR3 reads CASSLGGLDYEQYF. Here the CDR3 DNA reads TGTGCCAGCAGCCTTGGGGGACTAGACTACGAGCAGTACTTC.